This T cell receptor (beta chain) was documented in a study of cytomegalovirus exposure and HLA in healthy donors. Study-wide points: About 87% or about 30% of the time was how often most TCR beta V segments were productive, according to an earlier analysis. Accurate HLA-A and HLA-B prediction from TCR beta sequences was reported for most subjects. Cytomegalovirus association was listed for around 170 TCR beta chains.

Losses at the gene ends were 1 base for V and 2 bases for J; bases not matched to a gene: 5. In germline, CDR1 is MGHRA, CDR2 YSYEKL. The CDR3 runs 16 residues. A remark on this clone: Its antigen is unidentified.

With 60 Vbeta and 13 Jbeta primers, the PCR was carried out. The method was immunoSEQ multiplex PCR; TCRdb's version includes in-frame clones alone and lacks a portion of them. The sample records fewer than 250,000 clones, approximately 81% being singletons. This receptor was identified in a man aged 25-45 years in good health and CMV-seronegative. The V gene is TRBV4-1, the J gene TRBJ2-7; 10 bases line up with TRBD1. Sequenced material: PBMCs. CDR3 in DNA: TGCGCCAGCAGCCAAGTGGGGACAGGGGTGCCCTACGAGCAGTACTTC. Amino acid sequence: CASSQVGTGVPYEQYF.